This TCR beta chain was recovered during a study of T cells in Graves' hyperthyroidism and ophthalmopathy. About the study: Before treatment of any kind, peripheral blood was taken at initial diagnosis.

Germline CDR1 is SNHLY and CDR2 is FYNNEI. V lost 3 bases and J 4 bases, leaving 9 bases between the germline ends. CDR3 length equals 13 residues. Overall study results and limits: Most expanded thyroid clonotypes above 0.001 recurred in blood.

A lack of ophthalmopathy progression within 18 months defined stable Graves' hyperthyroidism. The study left out patients who had uncontrolled infection, other autoimmune disease, pregnancy or lactation. Authors of the study amplified TCR beta CDR3 regions from RNA transcripts. First-round RT-PCR with HTBI primers amplified the TCR CDR3 region. MiXCR, run by TCRdb on the multiplex PCR reads, gives a single entry per CDR3 protein. This repertoire shows more than 500,000 distinct CDR3 sequences, 16% found once; its top ten account for about 3.8%. About this clonotype: The antigen is not known.

The sample consisted of blood. This chain joins TRBV2 and TRBJ1-2; D is ambiguous. The origin of this receptor is a woman aged 30 to 39 with Graves' hyperthyroidism. Here the CDR3 DNA reads TGTGCCAGCAGTGAGAGCCAGAGCTATGGCTACACCTTC. This translates into CASSESQSYGYTF. The full variable domain, in which reference TRBV2 and TRBJ1-2 provide the parts outside the CDR3, is EPEVTQTPSHQVTQMGQEVILRCVPISNHLYFYWYRQILGQKVEFLVSFYNNEISEKSEIFDDQFSVERPDGSNFTLKIRSTKLEDSAMYFCASSESQSYGYTFGSGTRLTVV.